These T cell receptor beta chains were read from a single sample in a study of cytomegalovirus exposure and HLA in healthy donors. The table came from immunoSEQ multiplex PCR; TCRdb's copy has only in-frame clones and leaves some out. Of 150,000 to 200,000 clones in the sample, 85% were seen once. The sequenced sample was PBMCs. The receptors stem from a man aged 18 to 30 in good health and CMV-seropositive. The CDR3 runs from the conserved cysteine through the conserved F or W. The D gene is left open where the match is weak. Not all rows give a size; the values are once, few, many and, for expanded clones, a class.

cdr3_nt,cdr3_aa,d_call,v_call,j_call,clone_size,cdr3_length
TGTGCCAGCAGTGAAAACTTCAGGGGGAATCAGCCCCAGCATTTT,CASSENFRGNQPQHF,TRBD1,TRBV6-1,TRBJ1-5,.,15
TGTGCCAGCAGTGAACGACAGTCGAACACTGAAGCTTTCTTT,CASSERQSNTEAFF,.,TRBV6-1,TRBJ1-1,.,14
TGCAGCGTTGGCACTTTGAACGAGCAGTACTTC,CSVGTLNEQYF,.,TRBV29-1,TRBJ2-7,.,11
TGCGCCAGCAGCGGGGGGGAAGGCTACACCTTC,CASSGGEGYTF,.,TRBV5-1,TRBJ1-2,.,11
TGTGCCAGGCCCGTCCCATACACCTACAGGGGAGCGAACACCGGGGAGCTGTTTTTT,CARPVPYTYRGANTGELFF,TRBD1,TRBV6-4,TRBJ2-2,.,19
TGTGCCAGCAGTGGACAGGGGAACACCGGGGAGCTGTTTTTT,CASSGQGNTGELFF,TRBD1,TRBV7-2,TRBJ2-2,.,14
TGTGCCAGCAGTTACCAGGGACAGGAGCAGTTCTTC,CASSYQGQEQFF,TRBD1,TRBV6-5,TRBJ2-1,few,12
TGTGCCAGCAGCTTAGCCCCCTCTAGGGCTTTCTTT,CASSLAPSRAFF,.,TRBV13,TRBJ1-1,.,12
TGTGCCAGCAGCCAGACAGGGTTCATGAACGAGCAGTACTTC,CASSQTGFMNEQYF,TRBD1,TRBV14,TRBJ2-7,.,14
TGTGCCAGCAGCCGATCTCCAGCGGGAGGGATCCAGTTCTTC,CASSRSPAGGIQFF,TRBD2,TRBV11-2,TRBJ2-1,.,14
TGTGCCAGCAGCTTCGGGGGGCAAAAACTGTTTTTT,CASSFGGQKLFF,.,TRBV5-6,TRBJ1-4,.,12